Listed here are 13 T cell receptor beta chains from one sample, sequenced in a study of blood T cell repertoires in COVID-19. The assay was immunoSEQ multiplex PCR, and TCRdb's table has in-frame clones only and misses some. Among roughly 66,000 clones listed, around 82% were seen once. Sample: peripheral blood. All receptors derive from a man in his 60s with acute or convalescent COVID-19.

The rearrangement joins TRBV6-2 or TRBV6-3 to TRBJ1-1, with a tentative D call TRBD1 (6 bases). Germline V gene lookup returns CDR1 MNHEY and CDR2 SVGEGT. CDR3 size: 14 residues. V was shortened by 6 bases and J by 5 bases, with 16 bases between the two germline ends. Written as DNA, the CDR3 is TGTGCCAGCAGCCTCGTGGACAGAGGGACTGAAGCTTTCTTT. It yields the protein CASSLVDRGTEAFF.

V usage is TRBV18 and J usage is TRBJ1-5; D is perhaps TRBD1 (6 bases). V lost 6 bases and J 6 bases, leaving 15 bases between the germline ends. CDR1 KGHSH and CDR2 LQKENI come from the germline V gene. The CDR3 has 14 residues. The CDR3 nucleotides read TGTGCCAGCTCCCCCGGCGGGGGCTTTCAGCCCCAGCATTTT. Translated: CASSPGGGFQPQHF.

The chain carries TRBV5-6 and TRBJ2-1; D perhaps matches TRBD2 (6 bases). V lost 2 bases and J lost 7, with 19 bases in between. Germline V gene lookup returns CDR1 SGHDT and CDR2 YYEEEE. CDR3 length equals 16 residues. The DNA for the CDR3 is TGTGCCAGCAGCTTATCCCCCCGGGGGAACACAAATGAGCAGTTCTTC. Amino acid sequence: CASSLSPRGNTNEQFF.

The table lists this clone with a count of one. This chain uses TRBV30 with TRBJ2-3, with D perhaps TRBD2 (6 bases). Trimming took off 0 bases at V and 5 bases at J, with 12 bases between the two ends. The CDR3 contains 14 residues. Germline V gene data show CDR1 as GTSNPN and CDR2 as SVGIG (reference sequence). The CDR3 DNA is TGTGCCTGGAGTGTATCGGCAGCGGGAGATACGCAGTATTTT. Amino acid sequence: CAWSVSAAGDTQYF.

The chain joins TRBV6-5 to TRBJ1-6, with D possibly being TRBD1 (6 bases). The CDR3 runs 15 residues. Germline V gives CDR1 MNHEY, CDR2 SVGAGI. V was clipped by 6 bases and J by 7 bases, with 16 bases between them. CDR3 nucleotide sequence: TGTGCCAGCAGAAGACAGGCCGGGGGGAATTCACCCCTCCACTTT. It translates to CASRRQAGGNSPLHF.

This clone was seen a single time. The genes are TRBV5-1 and TRBJ2-5; 14 bases agree with TRBD2. Per the germline V gene, CDR1 is SGHRS and CDR2 is YFSETQ. The junction had 9 bases not matched to a gene; V was cut back by 7 bases and J by 4 bases. The CDR3 is 16 residues long. Here the CDR3 DNA reads TGCGCCAGCCTATTGGACGGGACTAGCGGGAGAGAGACCCAGTACTTC. This codes for CASLLDGTSGRETQYF.

The table lists this clone with a count of one. The chain uses TRBV5-1 and TRBJ2-2, with 11 nucleotides matching TRBD1. The length of the CDR3 is 16 residues. Germline assignment: CDR1 SGHRS and CDR2 YFSETQ. Trimming took 4 bases from V and 3 from J; bases not matched to a gene: 5. The CDR3 loop is CASSPGQGVYTGELFF. The CDR3 DNA follows: TGCGCCAGCAGCCCGGGACAGGGGGTTTACACCGGGGAGCTGTTTTTT.

The DNA of the CDR3 is TGTGCCAGCAGCCACAGCTTCTCCTACGAGCAGTACGTC. Translated, it gives CASSHSFSYEQYV. The chain joins TRBV6-5 to TRBJ2-7; D remains ambiguous. In germline, CDR1 is MNHEY, CDR2 SVGAGI. The CDR3 is 13 amino acids. Trimming stripped 6 bases from V and 0 bases from J, with 9 bases between.

J is TRBJ2-2 and V is TRBV6-5, with 7 bases that match TRBD1. After removal of 2 bases from V and 2 bases from J, the junction contained 5 bases not matched to a gene. CDR3 size: 16 residues. Germline CDR1 and CDR2: MNHEY and SVGAGI. For the CDR3, the DNA is TGTGCCAGCAGTTACGCCTGGACAGGAAACACCGGGGAGCTGTTTTTT. Translated: CASSYAWTGNTGELFF.

The rearrangement links TRBV5-4 to TRBJ1-6; D may be TRBD1 (5 bases). This CDR3 has 15 amino acids. Germline V gives CDR1 SGHNT, CDR2 YYREEE (reference sequence). Trimming shortened V by 1 base and J by 7 bases, and 12 bases separated the two germline ends. CDR3 amino acids: CASSLTGARNSPLHF. The CDR3 DNA follows: TGTGCCAGCAGCTTGACAGGCGCGAGGAATTCACCCCTCCACTTT.

The table lists this clone with a count of one. The chain combines TRBV3-1 (or the pseudogene TRBV3-2) with TRBJ1-6; D is perhaps TRBD1 (5 bases). Trimming took 4 bases from V and 10 from J, leaving 8 bases between them. Germline assignment: CDR1 LGHDT and CDR2 YNNKEL (reference sequence). This CDR3 region has 12 residues. The CDR3 DNA is TGTGCCAGCAGCCCCAAGGGGTCACCCCTCCACTTT. Its protein product is CASSPKGSPLHF.

The gene calls are TRBV4-3 and TRBJ1-1, with no clear D. In germline, CDR1 is LGHNA, CDR2 YSLEER. V was cut by 0 bases and J by 7 bases, with 6 bases left in between. This CDR3 contains 12 residues. The chain's CDR3 is CASSQDRGEAFF. CDR3 in DNA: TGCGCCAGCAGCCAAGATCGAGGTGAAGCTTTCTTT.

The chain links TRBV11-3 to TRBJ2-3; 14 nucleotides agree with TRBD2. This CDR3 contains 15 residues. CDR1 SGHNT and CDR2 YENEEA come from the germline V gene. V lost 3 bases, J lost 8 bases, and 4 bases stayed unmatched. Here the CDR3 reads CASSLGTSGGGTQYF. In nucleotides, the CDR3 is TGTGCCAGCAGCTTGGGGACTAGCGGGGGCGGTACGCAGTATTTT.